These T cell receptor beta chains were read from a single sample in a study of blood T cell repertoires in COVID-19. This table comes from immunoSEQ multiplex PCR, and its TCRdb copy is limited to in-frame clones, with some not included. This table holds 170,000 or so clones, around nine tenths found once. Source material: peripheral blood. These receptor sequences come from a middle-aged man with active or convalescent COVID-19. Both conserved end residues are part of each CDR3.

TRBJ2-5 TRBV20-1 CSAAPGGRGYF
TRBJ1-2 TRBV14 CASSQLFYYGYTF
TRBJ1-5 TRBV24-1 CATSQQGINQPQHF
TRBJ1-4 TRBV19 CASSMDQGGTNEKLFF
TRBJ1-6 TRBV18 CASSPLGQMNSPLHF
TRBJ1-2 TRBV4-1 CASSHSDRGVNYGYTF
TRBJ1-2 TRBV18 CASSPPGEGGYTF
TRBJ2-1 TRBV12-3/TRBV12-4 CAIRTDYNEQFF
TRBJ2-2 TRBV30 CAWGQGSNTGELFF
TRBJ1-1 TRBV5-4 CASSLVIPGQGPKAFF
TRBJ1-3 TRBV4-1 CASSLLDSSGNTIYF
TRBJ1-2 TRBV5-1 CASSLDTYGYTF
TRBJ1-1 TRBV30 CAWSVRGMNTEAFF
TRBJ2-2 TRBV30 CAWSKVAANTGELFF
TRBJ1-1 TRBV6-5 CASRSTGRTEAFF
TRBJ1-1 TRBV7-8 CASTPRGSGTEAFF
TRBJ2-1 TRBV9 CASSAGGSSYNEQFF
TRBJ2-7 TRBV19 CASSTRQGVQYF
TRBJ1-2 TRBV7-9 CASSLVGTVGYGYTF
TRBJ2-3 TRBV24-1 CATSDFKRGALHYTQYF
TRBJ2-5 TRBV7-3 CASSLDREETQYF
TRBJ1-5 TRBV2 CASNRQGEEPQHF
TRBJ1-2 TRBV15 CATSREGGDWNYGYTF
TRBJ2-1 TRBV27 CASSLRKSGTGFSNEQFF